This TCR beta chain stems from a study of blood T cell repertoires in COVID-19. Whole-study context: T cells, B-cell-depleted T cells, or PBMCs provided the cDNA or gDNA that served as material.

The CDR3 contains 18 residues. V lost 0 bases to trimming and J lost 0 bases; unmatched junction nucleotides: 10. The germline V gene encodes CDR1 ENHRY and CDR2 SYGVKD. Methods used by the authors: How many nucleated cells were present was estimated from reference gene primer amplification. The table came from immunoSEQ multiplex PCR; TCRdb's copy has only in-frame clones and leaves some out. Clone size and the V and J calls come from that table; the DNA yielded D and trimming. The data show 95,000 to 110,000 clones, about 86% seen once. V is TRBV10-3 and J is TRBJ2-5; 7 bases line up with TRBD1. The clonotype originates from a human donor in a cohort sampled during active COVID-19. The sequenced sample was peripheral blood. The DNA of the CDR3 is TGTGCCATCAGTGAGTCTTTGGGGAGAAGGGGGCACCAAGAGACCCAGTACTTC. Translated: CAISESLGRRGHQETQYF.